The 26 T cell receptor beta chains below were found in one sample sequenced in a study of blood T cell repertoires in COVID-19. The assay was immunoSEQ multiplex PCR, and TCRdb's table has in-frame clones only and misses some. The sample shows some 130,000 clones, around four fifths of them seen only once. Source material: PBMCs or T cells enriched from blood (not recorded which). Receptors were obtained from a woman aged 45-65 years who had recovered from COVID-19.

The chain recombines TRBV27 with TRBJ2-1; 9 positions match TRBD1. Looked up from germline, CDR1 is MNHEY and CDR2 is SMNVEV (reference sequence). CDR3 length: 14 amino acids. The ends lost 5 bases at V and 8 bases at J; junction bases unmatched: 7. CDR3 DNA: TGTGCCAGCAGTACTGGGACAGGGTATCATGAGCAGTTCTTC. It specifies CASSTGTGYHEQFF.

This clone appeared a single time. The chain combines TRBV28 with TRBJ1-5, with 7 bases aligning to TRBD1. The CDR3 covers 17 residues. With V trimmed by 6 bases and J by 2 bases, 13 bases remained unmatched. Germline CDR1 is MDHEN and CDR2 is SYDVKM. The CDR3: CASRTGTDVQGNQPQHF. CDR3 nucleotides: TGTGCCAGCAGAACCGGGACAGACGTCCAAGGCAATCAGCCCCAGCATTTT.

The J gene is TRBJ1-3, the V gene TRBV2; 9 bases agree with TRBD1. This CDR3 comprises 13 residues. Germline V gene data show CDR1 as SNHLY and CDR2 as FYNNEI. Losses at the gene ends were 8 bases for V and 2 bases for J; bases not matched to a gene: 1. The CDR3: CASGDRAGNTIYF. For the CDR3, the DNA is TGTGCCAGCGGGGACAGGGCTGGAAACACCATATATTTT.

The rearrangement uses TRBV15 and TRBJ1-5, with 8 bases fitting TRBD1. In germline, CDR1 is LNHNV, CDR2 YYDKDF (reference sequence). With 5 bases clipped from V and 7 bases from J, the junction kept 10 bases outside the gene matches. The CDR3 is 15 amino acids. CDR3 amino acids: CATSERQGIPQPQHF. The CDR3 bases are TGTGCCACCAGCGAAAGACAGGGGATTCCACAGCCCCAGCATTTT.

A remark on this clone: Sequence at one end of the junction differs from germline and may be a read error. The DNA of the CDR3 is TGCAGCGCTGAAGGCAGGGGACGTGATACGCAGTATTTT. Protein: CSAEGRGRDTQYF. V gene TRBV29-1 combines with J gene TRBJ2-3, with TRBD1 as a possible D gene (6 bases). CDR3 length: 13 amino acids. CDR1 SQVTM and CDR2 ANQGSEA come from the germline V gene.

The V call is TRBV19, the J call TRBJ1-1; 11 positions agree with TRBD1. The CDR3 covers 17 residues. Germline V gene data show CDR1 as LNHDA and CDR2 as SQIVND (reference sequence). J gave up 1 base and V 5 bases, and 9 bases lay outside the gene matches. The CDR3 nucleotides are TGTGCCAGTAGTTACAGCGGGACAGGGGGGAGGAACACTGAAGCTTTCTTT. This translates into CASSYSGTGGRNTEAFF.

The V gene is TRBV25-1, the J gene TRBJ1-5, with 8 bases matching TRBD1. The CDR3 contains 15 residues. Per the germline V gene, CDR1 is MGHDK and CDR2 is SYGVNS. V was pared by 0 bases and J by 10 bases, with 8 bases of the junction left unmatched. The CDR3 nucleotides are TGTGCCAGCAGTGAATATGCTAGTACAGGGGGACCCCAGCATTTT. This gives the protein CASSEYASTGGPQHF.

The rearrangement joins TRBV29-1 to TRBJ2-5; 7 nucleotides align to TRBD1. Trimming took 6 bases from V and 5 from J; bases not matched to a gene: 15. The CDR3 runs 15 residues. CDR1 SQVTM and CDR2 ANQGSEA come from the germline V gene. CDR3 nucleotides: TGCAGCGTCGTTGACACAGGGGTCCTTGTTGAGACCCAGTACTTC. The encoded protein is CSVVDTGVLVETQYF. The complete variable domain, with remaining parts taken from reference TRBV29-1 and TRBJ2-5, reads SAVISQKPSRDICQRGTSLTIQCQVDSQVTMMFWYRQQPGQSLTLIATANQGSEATYESGFVIDKFPISRPNLTFSTLTVSNMSPEDSSIYLCSVVDTGVLVETQYFGPGTRLLVL.

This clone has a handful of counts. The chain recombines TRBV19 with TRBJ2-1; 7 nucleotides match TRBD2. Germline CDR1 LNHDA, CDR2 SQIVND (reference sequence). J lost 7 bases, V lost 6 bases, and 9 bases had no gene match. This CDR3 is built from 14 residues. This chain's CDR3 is CASRLLGLRNEQFF. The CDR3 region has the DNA TGTGCCAGTAGACTCCTGGGACTAAGGAATGAGCAGTTCTTC.

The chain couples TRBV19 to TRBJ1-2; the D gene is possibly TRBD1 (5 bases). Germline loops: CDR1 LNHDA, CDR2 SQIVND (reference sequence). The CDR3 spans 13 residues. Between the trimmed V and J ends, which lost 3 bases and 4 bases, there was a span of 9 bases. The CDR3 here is CASSMVGLYGYTF. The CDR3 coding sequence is TGTGCCAGTAGTATGGTGGGACTCTATGGCTACACCTTC.

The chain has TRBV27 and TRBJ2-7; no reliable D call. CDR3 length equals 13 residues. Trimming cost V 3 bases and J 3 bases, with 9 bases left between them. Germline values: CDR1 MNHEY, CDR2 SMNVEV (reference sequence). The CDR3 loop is CASSLGRNYEQYF. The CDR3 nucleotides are TGTGCCAGCAGTTTGGGCAGAAACTACGAGCAGTACTTC.

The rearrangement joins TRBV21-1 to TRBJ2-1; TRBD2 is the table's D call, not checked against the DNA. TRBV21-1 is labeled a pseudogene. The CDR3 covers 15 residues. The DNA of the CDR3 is TGTGCCAGCAGCAAAGCAAGGGTACGGGGCAATGAGCAGTTCTTC. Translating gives CASSKARVRGNEQFF.

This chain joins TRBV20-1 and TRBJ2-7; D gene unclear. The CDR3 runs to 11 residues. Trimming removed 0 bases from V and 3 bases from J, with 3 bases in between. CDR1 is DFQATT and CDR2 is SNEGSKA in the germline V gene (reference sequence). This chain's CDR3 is CSARDYYEQYF. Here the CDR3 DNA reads TGCAGTGCTAGAGACTACTACGAGCAGTACTTC.

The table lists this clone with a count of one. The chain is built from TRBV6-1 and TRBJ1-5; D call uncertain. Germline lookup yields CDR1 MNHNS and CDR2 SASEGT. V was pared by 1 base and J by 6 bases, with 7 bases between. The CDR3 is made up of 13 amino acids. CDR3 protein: CASSEEPGQPQHF. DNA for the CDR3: TGTGCCAGCAGTGAAGAACCAGGTCAGCCCCAGCATTTT.

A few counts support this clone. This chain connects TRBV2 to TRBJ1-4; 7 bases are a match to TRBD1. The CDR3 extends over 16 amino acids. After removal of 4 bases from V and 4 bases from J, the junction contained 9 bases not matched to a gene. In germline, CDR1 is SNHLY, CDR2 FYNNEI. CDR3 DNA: TGTGCCAGCAGTGCTAACCCGGGACAGCTTAATGAAAAACTGTTTTTT. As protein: CASSANPGQLNEKLFF.

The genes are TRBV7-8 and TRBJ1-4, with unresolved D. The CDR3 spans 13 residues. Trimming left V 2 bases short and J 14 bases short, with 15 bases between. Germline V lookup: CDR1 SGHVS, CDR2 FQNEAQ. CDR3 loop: CASSLNVGDNLFF. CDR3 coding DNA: TGTGCCAGCAGCTTAAATGTTGGAGATAATCTGTTTTTT.

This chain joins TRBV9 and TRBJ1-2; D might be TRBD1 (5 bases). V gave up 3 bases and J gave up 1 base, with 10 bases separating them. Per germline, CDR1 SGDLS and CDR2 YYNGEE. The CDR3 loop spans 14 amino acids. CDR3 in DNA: TGTGCCAGCAGCGGGGCGACAGATAACTATGGCTACACCTTC. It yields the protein CASSGATDNYGYTF.

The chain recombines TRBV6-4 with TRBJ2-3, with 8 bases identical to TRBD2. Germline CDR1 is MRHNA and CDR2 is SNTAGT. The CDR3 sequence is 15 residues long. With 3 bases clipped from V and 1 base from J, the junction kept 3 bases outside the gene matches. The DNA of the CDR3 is TGTGCCAGCAGTGAAGGAGCGGGGGGCACAGATACGCAGTATTTT. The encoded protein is CASSEGAGGTDTQYF.

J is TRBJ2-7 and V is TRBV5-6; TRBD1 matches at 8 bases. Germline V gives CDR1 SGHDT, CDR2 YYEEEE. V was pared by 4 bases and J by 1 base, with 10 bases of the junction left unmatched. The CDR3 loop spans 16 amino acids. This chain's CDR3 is CASSGLRDRRSYEQYF. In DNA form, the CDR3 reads TGTGCCAGCAGCGGGCTCCGGGACAGGAGATCCTACGAGCAGTACTTC.

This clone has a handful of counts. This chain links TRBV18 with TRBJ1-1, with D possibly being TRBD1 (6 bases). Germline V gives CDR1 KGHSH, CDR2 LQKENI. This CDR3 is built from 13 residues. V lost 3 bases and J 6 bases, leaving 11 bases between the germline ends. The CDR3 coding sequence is TGTGCCAGCTCACCGGCAGGGGTAGCTGAAGCTTTCTTT. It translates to CASSPAGVAEAFF.

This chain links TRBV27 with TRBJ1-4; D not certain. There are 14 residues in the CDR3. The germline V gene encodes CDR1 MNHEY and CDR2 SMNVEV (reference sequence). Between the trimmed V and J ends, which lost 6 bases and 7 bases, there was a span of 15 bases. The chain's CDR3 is CASSRGADPEKLFF. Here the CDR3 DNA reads TGTGCCAGCAGCCGAGGCGCAGATCCTGAAAAACTGTTTTTT.

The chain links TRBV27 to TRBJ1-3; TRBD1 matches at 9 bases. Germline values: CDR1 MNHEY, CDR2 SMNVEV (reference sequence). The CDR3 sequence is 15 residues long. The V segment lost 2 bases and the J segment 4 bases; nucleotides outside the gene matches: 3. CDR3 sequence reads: CASSLNRGHGNTIYF. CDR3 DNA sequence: TGTGCCAGCAGTTTAAACAGGGGGCACGGAAACACCATATATTTT.

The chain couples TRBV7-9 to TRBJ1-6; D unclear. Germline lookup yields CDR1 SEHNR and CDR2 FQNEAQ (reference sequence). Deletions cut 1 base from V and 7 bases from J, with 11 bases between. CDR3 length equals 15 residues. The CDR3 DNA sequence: TGTGCCAGCAGCTTAGTATCCGTTCCCAATTCACCCCTCCACTTT. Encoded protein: CASSLVSVPNSPLHF.

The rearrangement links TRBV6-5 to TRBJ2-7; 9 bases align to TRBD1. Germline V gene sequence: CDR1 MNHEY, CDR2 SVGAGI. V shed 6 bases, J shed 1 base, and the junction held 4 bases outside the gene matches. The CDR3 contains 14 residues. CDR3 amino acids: CASRDRGTSYEQYV. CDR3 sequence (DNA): TGTGCCAGCAGAGACAGGGGGACTTCCTACGAGCAGTACGTC.

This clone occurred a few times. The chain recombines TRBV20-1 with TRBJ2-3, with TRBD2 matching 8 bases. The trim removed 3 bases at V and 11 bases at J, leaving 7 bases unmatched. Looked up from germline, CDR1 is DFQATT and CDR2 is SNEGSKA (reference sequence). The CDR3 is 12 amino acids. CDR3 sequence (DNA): TGCAGTGCTAGTCCTATAGCGGGGATGCAGTATTTT. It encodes CSASPIAGMQYF.

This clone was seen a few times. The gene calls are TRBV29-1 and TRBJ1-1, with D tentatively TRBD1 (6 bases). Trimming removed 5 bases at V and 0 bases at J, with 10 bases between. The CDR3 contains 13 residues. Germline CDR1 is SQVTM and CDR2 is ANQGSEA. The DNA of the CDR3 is TGCAGCGTTTGGCGACAGGTGAACACTGAAGCTTTCTTT. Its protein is CSVWRQVNTEAFF.